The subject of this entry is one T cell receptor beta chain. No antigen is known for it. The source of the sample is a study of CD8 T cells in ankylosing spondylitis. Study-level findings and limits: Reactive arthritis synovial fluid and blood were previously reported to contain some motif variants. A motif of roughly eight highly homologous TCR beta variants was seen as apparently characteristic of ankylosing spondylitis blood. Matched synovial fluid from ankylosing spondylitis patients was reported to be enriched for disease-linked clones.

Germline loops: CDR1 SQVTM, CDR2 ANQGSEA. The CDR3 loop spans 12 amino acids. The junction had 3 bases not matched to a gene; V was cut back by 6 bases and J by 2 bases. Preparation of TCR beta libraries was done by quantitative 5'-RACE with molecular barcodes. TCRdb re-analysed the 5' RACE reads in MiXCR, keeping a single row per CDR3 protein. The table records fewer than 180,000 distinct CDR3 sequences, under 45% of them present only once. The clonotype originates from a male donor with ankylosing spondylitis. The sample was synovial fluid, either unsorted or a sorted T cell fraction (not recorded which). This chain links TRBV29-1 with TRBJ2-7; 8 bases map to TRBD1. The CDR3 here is CSVRRGPYEQYF. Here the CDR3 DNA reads TGCAGCGTCCGCAGGGGGCCCTACGAGCAGTACTTC.